This is a list of T cell receptor beta chains from one sample in a study of blood T cell repertoires in COVID-19. The assay was immunoSEQ multiplex PCR, and TCRdb's table has in-frame clones only and misses some. The sample includes around 30,000 clones, 85% seen only once; the top ten take under 8%. The sequenced sample was peripheral blood. The receptor source for this set is a man in his fifties or sixties with active COVID-19. The CDR3 runs from the conserved cysteine through the conserved F or W. A D gene is named only where the DNA matches it firmly. The size entry is marked missing in some rows and otherwise reads once, few, many or a size class.

clone size	J gene	V gene	D gene	CDR3 protein	CDR3 DNA
.	TRBJ2-7	TRBV11-2	.	CASSLILTVNLYEQYF	TGTGCCAGCAGCTTAATACTTACAGTCAACCTCTACGAGCAGTACTTC
.	TRBJ2-7	TRBV18	.	CASSPGTGAYEQYF	TGTGCCAGCTCACCCGGGACGGGGGCCTACGAGCAGTACTTC
.	TRBJ2-7	TRBV5-1	TRBD2	CASSLAAGGPEQYF	TGCGCCAGCAGCTTGGCAGCGGGAGGGCCCGAGCAGTACTTC
.	TRBJ2-1	TRBV7-9	TRBD1	CASSPQGVPNNEQFF	TGTGCCAGCAGTCCGCAGGGGGTTCCAAACAATGAGCAGTTCTTC
few	TRBJ1-1	TRBV7-8	.	CASSPFPQGTEAFF	TGTGCCAGCAGCCCCTTCCCTCAGGGTACTGAAGCTTTCTTT
once	TRBJ2-7	TRBV15	TRBD1	CATSRGPGTALYEQYF	TGTGCCACCAGCAGAGGTCCCGGGACAGCATTATACGAGCAGTACTTC
.	TRBJ2-6	TRBV23-1	.	CASSFRFSGANVLTF	TGCGCCAGCAGTTTCAGATTCTCTGGGGCCAACGTCCTGACTTTC
once	TRBJ1-5	TRBV19	TRBD1	CASSNSRGQGVGPQHF	TGTGCCAGTAGTAACTCCCGAGGACAGGGAGTAGGACCCCAGCATTTT
.	TRBJ2-3	TRBV24-1	TRBD1	CATSERDRGLDTQYF	TGTGCCACCAGTGAGCGGGACAGGGGATTAGATACGCAGTATTTT
.	TRBJ2-3	TRBV5-1	TRBD2	CASSLKSGTSGSLADTQYF	TGCGCCAGCAGCCTAAAAAGCGGGACTAGCGGGAGTTTGGCAGATACGCAGTATTTT
.	TRBJ1-2	TRBV19	.	CASSTRDNLNYGYTF	TGTGCCAGTAGTACCCGGGACAATCTTAACTATGGCTACACCTTC
.	TRBJ1-1	TRBV7-8	TRBD1	CASSLRGRGQLNTEAFF	TGTGCCAGCAGCTTAAGGGGACGGGGACAGCTGAACACTGAAGCTTTCTTT
.	TRBJ2-7	TRBV6-6	.	CASSPRAYEQYF	TGTGCCAGCAGCCCGAGGGCCTACGAGCAGTACTTC
once	TRBJ2-1	TRBV19	.	CASSRLLQGKEYNEQFF	TGTGCCAGTAGTCGACTATTACAGGGTAAGGAATACAATGAGCAGTTCTTC
.	TRBJ2-5	TRBV7-3	.	CASSLGAGWQETQYF	TGTGCCAGCAGCTTAGGGGCTGGCTGGCAAGAGACCCAGTACTTC
medium-sized	TRBJ1-6	TRBV28	TRBD1	CASQDRGNSPLHF	TGTGCCAGCCAGGACAGGGGTAATTCACCCCTCCACTTT
.	TRBJ2-1	TRBV6-1	TRBD2	CASREGAGGKQFF	TGTGCCAGCAGGGAAGGGGCGGGAGGGAAGCAGTTCTTC
.	TRBJ2-7	TRBV27	.	CASRENVAGQPYEQYF	TGTGCCAGCAGGGAGAACGTCGCTGGACAACCTTACGAGCAGTACTTC
.	TRBJ1-1	TRBV11-2	.	CASSKDRQRAEAFF	TGTGCCAGCAGCAAAGACAGGCAGAGGGCTGAAGCTTTCTTT
.	TRBJ1-6	TRBV21-1	.	CASRKLLRTADNSPLHF	TGTGCCAGCAGGAAACTACTAAGGACAGCGGATAATTCACCCCTCCACTTT
.	TRBJ2-1	TRBV9	TRBD2	CASSVAGTSGITEQFF	TGTGCCAGCAGCGTAGCAGGGACTAGCGGGATTACTGAGCAGTTCTTC
.	TRBJ2-1	TRBV11-3	.	CASTTPGIAYNEQFF	TGTGCCAGCACTACCCCGGGGATAGCTTACAATGAGCAGTTCTTC
.	TRBJ2-1	TRBV12-2	.	CASRLRTGNYYNEQFF	TGTGCAAGTCGCTTGCGGACAGGGAATTACTACAATGAGCAGTTCTTC
.	TRBJ2-6	TRBV5-1	.	CASSGTAYSGANVLTF	TGCGCCAGCTCTGGTACAGCATACTCTGGGGCCAACGTCCTGACTTTC
.	TRBJ1-1	TRBV25-1	TRBD1	CASSEAGGLRNTEAFF	TGTGCCAGCAGTGAGGCAGGGGGGTTGAGGAACACTGAAGCTTTCTTT
.	TRBJ2-1	TRBV6-1	TRBD2	CASSELAGTGNEQFF	TGTGCCAGCAGTGAACTAGCGGGCACGGGAAATGAGCAGTTCTTC
.	TRBJ2-3	TRBV6-5	.	CASRLGDTQYF	TGTGCCTCCCGTCTAGGCGATACGCAGTATTTT
.	TRBJ2-1	TRBV3-1/TRBV3-2	TRBD2	CASSPHVGRFYEQFF	TGTGCCAGCAGCCCTCATGTCGGGAGGTTCTATGAGCAGTTCTTC
.	TRBJ1-5	TRBV19	.	CASSTQGGQPQHF	TGTGCCAGTAGTACCCAGGGCGGTCAGCCCCAGCATTTT
.	TRBJ1-1	TRBV5-1	TRBD1	CASSLVTGSSNTEAFF	TGCGCCAGCAGCTTGGTGACAGGGTCTTCGAACACTGAAGCTTTCTTT
.	TRBJ2-2	TRBV7-9	TRBD2	CASSHSGRLRTGELFF	TGTGCCAGCAGCCATAGCGGGAGACTCCGCACCGGGGAGCTGTTTTTT
.	TRBJ1-3	TRBV9	.	CASHSGNTIYF	TGTGCCAGCCATTCCGGAAACACCATATATTTT
.	TRBJ1-2	TRBV7-9	.	CASSLGVNSYGYTF	TGTGCCAGCAGCTTAGGGGTGAACAGCTATGGCTACACCTTC
once	TRBJ2-1	TRBV6-4	TRBD1	CASSTYRGTNEQFF	TGTGCCAGCAGTACCTACAGGGGGACCAATGAGCAGTTCTTC
once	TRBJ2-1	TRBV12-5	TRBD2	CASGRSGAPYNEQFF	TGTGCTAGTGGTCGAAGCGGGGCCCCCTACAATGAGCAGTTCTTC
.	TRBJ2-3	TRBV10-3	TRBD2	CAIGSGMTDTQYF	TGTGCCATCGGTAGCGGGATGACAGATACGCAGTATTTT
.	TRBJ2-1	TRBV10-1	TRBD2	CASSESGRGREQFF	TGCGCCAGCAGTGAGAGCGGGAGGGGACGTGAGCAGTTCTTC
.	TRBJ2-7	TRBV7-2	.	CASSADSGEQYF	TGTGCCAGCAGCGCAGACTCTGGCGAGCAGTACTTC
.	TRBJ1-3	TRBV30	.	CAVRDPSRRGIGNTIYF	TGTGCCGTACGGGATCCTTCCCGGAGGGGAATCGGAAACACCATATATTTT